This TCR beta chain is from a study of OX40 agonist ivuxolimab in advanced cancers. Libraries were prepared by immunoSEQ multiplex PCR; TCRdb keeps only in-frame clonotypes and omits some of them. The sample holds about 16,000 clones; 80% to 95% are singletons and the top ten take approximately 28%. Comment on this clone: Its specificity is unknown.

Overall study results and limits: Averaged across samples, CD8+ T cells carried more expanded clones than CD4+ did.

The CDR3 runs to 15 residues. V shed 1 base and J shed 1 base, with 11 bases lying between them. The germline gives CDR1 LGHNA, CDR2 YNFKEQ. The material was CD4+ or CD8+ T cells sorted from blood, obtained in a trial of the OX40 agonist ivuxolimab. V gene TRBV4-2 combines with J gene TRBJ2-7; D perhaps matches TRBD1 (7 bases). This receptor was identified in an adult with an advanced solid tumor such as melanoma, head and neck, liver or kidney cancer. This CDR3 reads CASSQGAGGSYEQYF. CDR3 sequence (DNA): TGTGCCAGCAGCCAAGGGGCAGGGGGGTCCTACGAGCAGTACTTC.